The source of this TCR beta chain is a study of blood T cells in healthy people across ages. Sample-barcoded 5' priming and a J-beta primer mix drove a second PCR of about 7 to 12 cycles. TCRdb analysed the 5' RACE reads with MiXCR anew, one entry per CDR3 protein. The sample holds 630,000 or so distinct CDR3 sequences, 32% seen once. This clonotype showed up many times. Germline loops: CDR1 SQVTM, CDR2 ANQGSEA. V lost 1 base to trimming and J lost 8 bases; unmatched junction nucleotides: 5. The CDR3 has 13 residues. This rearrangement joins TRBV29-1 to TRBJ1-2, with 9 bases fitting TRBD1. The TCR originated in a woman older than 75 in good health. The material sequenced was blood. CDR3 sequence: CSVEAGTGSGYTF. The CDR3 region has the DNA TGCAGCGTTGAAGCCGGGACAGGGAGCGGCTACACCTTC.